This TCR beta chain originates from a study of shared clonotypes between healthy human individuals. Notes on the study in general: In the sorted subsets, rarefaction showed sequencing was incomplete despite large depth.

To note about this clone: Antigen unknown.

The V and J ends lost 0 bases and 7 bases respectively, with 10 bases between them. CDR1 is SNHLY, CDR2 FYNNEI, per germline. This CDR3 comprises 15 residues. Clones were sequenced by immunoSEQ multiplex PCR, and TCRdb holds only the in-frame ones, with some missing. This sample carries around 510,000 clones, around 96% of them seen once, and the ten largest clones take about 0.06%. The J gene is TRBJ1-6, the V gene TRBV2, with a weak D call TRBD1 (5 bases). The sequenced sample consisted of naive CD4+ T cells sorted from blood. Subset noted: CD45RA+ positively selected. The clonotype originates from a woman in her 30s in good health. This CDR3 reads CASSEATRQNSPLHF. The DNA of the CDR3 is TGTGCCAGCAGTGAAGCCACAAGACAGAATTCACCCCTCCACTTT.